This T cell receptor beta chain derives from a study of T-cell reconstitution after alpha-beta-depleted transplantation in children. Trimming removed 2 bases at V and 2 bases at J, with 13 bases between. The CDR3 spans 15 residues. Germline V gene lookup returns CDR1 SGHDT and CDR2 YYEEEE. There are a few counts of this clonotype. Preparation of the TCRbeta library was carried out with unique molecular identifiers. TCRdb reanalysed the PCR reads using MiXCR and keeps one entry per CDR3 protein. This table holds some 600,000 distinct CDR3 sequences, approximately 15% found once. Specimen: PBMCs from the stem cell graft donor, collected from the stem cell graft. The genes are TRBV5-6 and TRBJ2-5; D ambiguous. The sequence came from a human donor who donated a stem cell graft to a child with acute myeloid leukemia. CDR3 DNA: TGTGCCAGCAGCTTAGGTTACAGTCGACAAGAGACCCAGTACTTC. It codes for CASSLGYSRQETQYF. The variable domain in full, completed from reference TRBV5-6 and TRBJ2-5, reads DAGVTQSPTHLIKTRGQQVTLRCSPKSGHDTVSWYQQALGQGPQFIFQYYEEEERQRGNFPDRFSGHQFPNYSSELNVNALLLGDSALYLCASSLGYSRQETQYFGPGTRLLVL.